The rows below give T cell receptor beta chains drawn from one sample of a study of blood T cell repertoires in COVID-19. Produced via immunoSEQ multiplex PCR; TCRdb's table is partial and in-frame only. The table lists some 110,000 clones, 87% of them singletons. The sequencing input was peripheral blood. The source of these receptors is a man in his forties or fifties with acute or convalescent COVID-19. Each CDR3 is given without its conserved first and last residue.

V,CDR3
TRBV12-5,ASGTGTGSSYEQY
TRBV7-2,ASSLQDGNQPQH
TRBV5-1,ASSLGGLTSYNEQF
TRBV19,ASSARQGGETQY
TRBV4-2,ASSTQGDSGSYNEQF
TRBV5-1,ASSLGTGGAYNEQF
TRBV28,ASSSGKRRTDTQY
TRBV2,ASRGDSDGYT
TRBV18,ASSWDRAGNTIY
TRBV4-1,ASSQDPAGGPREQY
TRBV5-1,ASSWGQAQY
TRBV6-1,ASSEVGLRLYQETQY
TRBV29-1,SASTLYGTDTQY
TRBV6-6,ASSLHRGLQGNQPQH
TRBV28,ASSLLQETQY
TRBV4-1,ASSQDSTDTGNQPQH
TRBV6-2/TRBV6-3,ASSYGHTYGYT
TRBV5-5,ASSSLSGLWTDTQY
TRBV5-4,ASSPVRTPSYNEQF
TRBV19,ASSIGATYEQY
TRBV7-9,ASSSGAPSFNQPQH
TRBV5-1,ASSWDSYEQY
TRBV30,AYDSGRQF
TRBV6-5,ASSLRGAGASNEQF
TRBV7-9,ASSLRGPGQPNYGYT
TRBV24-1,ATSDRDSYEQY
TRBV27,ASRGARPGNTIY
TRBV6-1,ASSETYTDTQY
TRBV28,ASRTGDYGYT
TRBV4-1,ASSRSGRIYNEQF
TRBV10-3,AITTTGGADGYT
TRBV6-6,ASSWDRLNQPQH
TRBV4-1,ASSQDPPGLVGETQY
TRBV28,ASRDRLNTGELF
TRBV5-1,ASSPSRLAGATGELF
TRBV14,ASSQVRGNTGELF
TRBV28,ASSFSGTGSYALH
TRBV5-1,ASSEGQFTNEQF
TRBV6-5,ASSYSIRGWTEAF
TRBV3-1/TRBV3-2,ASSQDEQGWYEQY
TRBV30,AWSVLDRGLEQY
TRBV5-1,ASSYGLAGAYEQY
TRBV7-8,ASSRAPRGRTGELF
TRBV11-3,ASSLEVSSGASDEQF
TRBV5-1,ASSLGSVAKNIQY
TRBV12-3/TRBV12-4,ASSPPSDEQF
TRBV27,ASWEREQETQY
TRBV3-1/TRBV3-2,ASSQRQGRQETQY
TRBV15,ATTKLRTGTGGENEQF
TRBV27,ASRDSYGYT
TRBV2,ASSSSGRTDTQY
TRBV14,ASSPPGRGAF
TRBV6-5,ASRALAEQF
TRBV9,ASSPLLGFTGELF
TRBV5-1,ASSFRDRAGYT
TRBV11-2,ASSLAEREPPRELF
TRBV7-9,ASSSSGTPYNEQF
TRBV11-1,ASSLLAGGTDTQY